This entry is about one T cell receptor (beta chain). The data are from a study of blood T cell repertoires in COVID-19. Study-level information: There were acute and convalescent COVID-19 samples, and they came from the United States, Italy and Spain.

Looked up from germline, CDR1 is MGHDK and CDR2 is SYGVNS. This CDR3 comprises 13 residues. V was clipped by 1 base and J by 10 bases; unmatched bases: 6. The repertoire was sequenced with immunoSEQ multiplex PCR; TCRdb's copy has only in-frame clones and lacks some. The data show roughly 160,000 clones, more than 65% seen once. Sequencing was performed on peripheral blood. This chain joins TRBV25-1 and TRBJ1-2; 7 bases are a match to TRBD1. The sequence was obtained from a woman at least 80 years old with active or convalescent COVID-19. Written as DNA, the CDR3 is TGTGCCAGCAGTGAATCGGGACAGATTTCCTACACCTTC. It encodes CASSESGQISYTF.